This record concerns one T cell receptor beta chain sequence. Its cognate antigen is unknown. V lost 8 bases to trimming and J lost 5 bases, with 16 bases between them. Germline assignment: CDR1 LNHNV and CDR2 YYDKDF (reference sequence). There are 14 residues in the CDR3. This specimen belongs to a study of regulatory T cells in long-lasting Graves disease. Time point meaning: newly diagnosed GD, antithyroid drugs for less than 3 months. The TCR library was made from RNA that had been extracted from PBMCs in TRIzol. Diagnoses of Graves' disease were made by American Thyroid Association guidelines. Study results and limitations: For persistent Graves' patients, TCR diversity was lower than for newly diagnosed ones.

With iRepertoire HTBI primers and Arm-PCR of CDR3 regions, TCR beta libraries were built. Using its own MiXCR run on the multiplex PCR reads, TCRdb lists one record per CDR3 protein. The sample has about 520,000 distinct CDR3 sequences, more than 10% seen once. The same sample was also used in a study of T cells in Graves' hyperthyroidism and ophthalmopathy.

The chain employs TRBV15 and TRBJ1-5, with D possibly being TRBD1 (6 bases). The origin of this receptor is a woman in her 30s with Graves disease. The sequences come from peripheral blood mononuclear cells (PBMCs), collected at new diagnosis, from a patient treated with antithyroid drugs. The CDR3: CATGRLQGYQPQHF. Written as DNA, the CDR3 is TGTGCCACCGGACGCTTACAGGGCTATCAGCCCCAGCATTTT.